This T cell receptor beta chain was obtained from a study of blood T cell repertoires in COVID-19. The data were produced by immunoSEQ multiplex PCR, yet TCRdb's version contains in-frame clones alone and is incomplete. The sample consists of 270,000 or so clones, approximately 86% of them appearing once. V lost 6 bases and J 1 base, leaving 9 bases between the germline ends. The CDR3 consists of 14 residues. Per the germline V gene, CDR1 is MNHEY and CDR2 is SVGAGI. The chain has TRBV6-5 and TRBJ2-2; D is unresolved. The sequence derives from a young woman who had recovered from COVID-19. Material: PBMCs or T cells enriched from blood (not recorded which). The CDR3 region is CASRQTRNTGELFF. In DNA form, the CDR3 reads TGTGCCAGCAGACAGACCAGGAACACCGGGGAGCTGTTTTTT.